This is a list of T cell receptor beta chains from one sample in a study of T cells in Graves' hyperthyroidism and ophthalmopathy. MiXCR, run by TCRdb on the multiplex PCR reads, gives a single entry per CDR3 protein. The sample includes roughly 740,000 distinct CDR3 sequences, approximately 16% of them seen just once. Sequencing was performed on blood. All receptors derive from a man aged 18 to 30 with Graves' hyperthyroidism. Each CDR3 is given with its conserved first and last residue. Fields, in order: D gene, CDR3 length, V gene, J gene, clone size, CDR3 protein, CDR3 DNA. A D gene is named only where the DNA matches it firmly. Clone size is stated in some rows and not others, as once, few, many or a class when expanded.

.	14	TRBV7-2	TRBJ2-2	.	CASSDVGGTGELFF	TGTGCCAGCAGTGATGTTGGGGGGACCGGGGAGCTGTTTTTT
.	13	TRBV10-3	TRBJ2-5	few	CAISEPNQETQYF	TGTGCCATCAGTGAGCCCAACCAAGAGACCCAGTACTTC
TRBD1	13	TRBV7-9	TRBJ2-7	few	CASIGQVDYEQYF	TGTGCCAGCATCGGACAGGTTGACTACGAGCAGTACTTC
TRBD1	19	TRBV4-3	TRBJ2-6	.	CASSQHSGTGRSGANVLTF	TGCGCCAGCAGCCAGCACTCCGGGACAGGACGTTCTGGGGCCAACGTCCTGACTTTC
.	13	TRBV20-1	TRBJ1-5	many	CSARGGRNQPQHF	TGCAGTGCTAGAGGCGGGCGGAATCAGCCCCAGCATTTT
TRBD2	14	TRBV3-1	TRBJ2-7	few	CASSHLAGGTEQYF	TGTGCCAGCAGCCACCTAGCGGGAGGCACCGAGCAGTACTTC
TRBD2	16	TRBV15	TRBJ2-3	few	CATSRDRGGGTDTQYF	TGTGCCACCAGCAGAGATCGGGGGGGCGGGACAGATACGCAGTATTTT
TRBD2	16	TRBV3-1	TRBJ2-1	few	CASSQDLASGWNEQFF	TGTGCCAGCAGCCAAGATTTGGCTAGCGGGTGGAATGAGCAGTTCTTC
.	13	TRBV11-2	TRBJ2-5	many	CASSKDVQETQYF	TGTGCCAGCAGCAAGGACGTACAAGAGACCCAGTACTTC
TRBD1	14	TRBV3-1	TRBJ2-4	few	CASSHTGVGNIQYF	TGTGCCAGCAGCCACACAGGGGTTGGAAACATTCAGTACTTC
TRBD1	16	TRBV6-1	TRBJ1-4	.	CASSYSSGTGVEKLFF	TGTGCCAGCAGTTATTCCTCCGGGACAGGGGTTGAAAAACTGTTTTTT
TRBD2	15	TRBV5-1	TRBJ2-1	.	CASSATSAFYNEQFF	TGCGCCAGCAGCGCGACTAGCGCCTTCTACAATGAGCAGTTCTTC
.	12	TRBV28	TRBJ2-5	.	CASSLLTWTQYF	TGTGCCAGCAGCCTACTCACTTGGACCCAGTACTTC
TRBD1	16	TRBV11-1	TRBJ2-1	.	CASSFRTGGAYNEQFF	TGTGCCAGCAGCTTTAGGACAGGGGGCGCCTACAATGAGCAGTTCTTC
TRBD2	18	TRBV6-2/TRBV6-3	TRBJ2-3	many	CASSFPDTSGSFSDTQYF	TGTGCCAGCAGTTTCCCAGACACTAGCGGGAGCTTTTCAGATACGCAGTATTTT
TRBD2	16	TRBV18	TRBJ2-2	few	CASSPPGREDTGELFF	TGTGCCAGCTCACCACCAGGGCGGGAGGACACCGGGGAGCTGTTTTTT
.	15	TRBV28	TRBJ1-6	few	CASSFYRTSLSPLHF	TGTGCCAGCAGTTTCTACCGAACCTCTCTTTCACCCCTCCACTTT
TRBD2	15	TRBV20-1	TRBJ2-1	many	CSARGLAGTYNEQFF	TGCAGTGCTAGAGGCCTAGCGGGGACCTACAATGAGCAGTTCTTC
.	15	TRBV11-3	TRBJ2-3	many	CASSKAGTSTDTQYF	TGTGCCAGCAGCAAGGCAGGGACTAGCACAGATACGCAGTATTTT
.	16	TRBV9	TRBJ2-6	.	CASSPRQASGANVLTF	TGTGCCAGCAGCCCTCGACAGGCCTCTGGGGCCAACGTCCTGACTTTC
TRBD1	15	TRBV9	TRBJ1-1	.	CASSTGQGWDTEAFF	TGTGCCAGCAGCACGGGACAGGGATGGGACACTGAAGCTTTCTTT
.	14	TRBV28	TRBJ2-1	many	CASSLTGQYNEQFF	TGTGCCAGCAGTTTAACCGGACAGTACAATGAGCAGTTCTTC
TRBD2	15	TRBV5-1	TRBJ2-7	.	CASSLVLAGGQEQYF	TGCGCCAGCAGCTTGGTACTAGCGGGAGGGCAAGAGCAGTACTTC
TRBD1	19	TRBV27	TRBJ1-2	few	CASSPHTEIETGAGYGYTF	TGTGCCAGCAGTCCCCATACCGAGATTGAGACAGGGGCTGGCTATGGCTACACCTTC
.	13	TRBV2	TRBJ1-4	many	CASSERRGGKLFF	TGTGCCAGCAGTGAAAGACGGGGGGGAAAACTGTTTTTT
.	17	TRBV6-2/TRBV6-3	TRBJ1-5	.	CASSYGGSLSPNQPQHF	TGTGCCAGCAGTTACGGGGGCAGCCTATCCCCCAATCAGCCCCAGCATTTT